The 15 T cell receptor beta chains given below trace back to one sample, sequenced in a study of T cells in Graves' hyperthyroidism and ophthalmopathy. TCR beta CDR3 region amplification was performed from RNA transcripts. When the TCR CDR3 underwent first-round RT-PCR, the HTBI primer set was used. TCRdb redid the calling of the multiplex PCR reads with MiXCR, one entry per CDR3 protein. The sample lists some 370,000 distinct CDR3 sequences, more than 12% occurring once. The sequencing input was blood. The receptors here all came from a man aged 45-65 years with Graves' ophthalmopathy.

This clonotype was observed at least ten times. The rearrangement links TRBV12-3 or TRBV12-4 to TRBJ1-2, with 10 bases identical to TRBD1. The CDR3 runs to 14 residues. With V trimmed by 5 bases and J by 4 bases, 4 bases remained unmatched. The CDR3 reads CASSRQGAVYGYTF. The CDR3 coding sequence is TGTGCCAGCAGTCGACAGGGGGCCGTCTATGGCTACACCTTC.

As regards this clonotype: A clone one base away is much larger, so this may be a read error. This chain uses TRBV5-6 with TRBJ2-7, with TRBD2 matching 7 bases. The J call is uncertain, as TRBJ2-1 better fits the DNA end. Germline values: CDR1 SGHDT, CDR2 YYEEEE. This CDR3 contains 13 residues. In nucleotides, the CDR3 is TGTGCCAGCATGAGCGGGACCTCCTACGAGCAGTTCTTC. Protein product: CASMSGTSYEQFF.

V is TRBV6-1 and J is TRBJ2-5, with unresolved D. Trimming took off 3 bases at V and 2 bases at J, with 10 bases between the two ends. The CDR3 covers 14 residues. Germline CDR1 and CDR2: MNHNS and SASEGT. CDR3 nucleotide sequence: TGTGCCAGCAGTGACCCGAAGGGACAAGAGACCCAGTACTTC. Its translation: CASSDPKGQETQYF.

This clonotype was counted a few times. This chain uses TRBV6-1 with TRBJ2-3, with no clear D. In germline, CDR1 is MNHNS, CDR2 SASEGT. The V gene lost 4 bases and the J gene lost 0 bases, with 14 bases spanning the gap. The CDR3 contains 16 residues. CDR3 nucleotides: TGTGCCAGCAGTGGTGGAATAGCCATTAGCACAGATACGCAGTATTTT. Its protein product is CASSGGIAISTDTQYF.

The rearrangement uses TRBV9 and TRBJ2-1, with D maybe TRBD2 (6 bases). Trimming took off 4 bases at V and 4 bases at J, with 24 bases between the two ends. Germline V CDR1 and CDR2: SGDLS, YYNGEE. The CDR3 sequence is 18 residues long. CDR3: CASSPWRELSGWYNEQFF. The CDR3 DNA sequence: TGTGCCAGCAGCCCATGGCGGGAACTTAGTGGCTGGTACAATGAGCAGTTCTTC.

This clonotype was counted at least ten times. The chain links TRBV28 to TRBJ1-4; D unclear. The CDR3 covers 14 residues. CDR1 MDHEN and CDR2 SYDVKM come from the germline V gene. V shed 7 bases and J shed 6 bases, with 15 bases lying between them. The CDR3 protein is CASMRENVDEKLFF. The DNA of the CDR3 is TGTGCCAGCATGAGGGAAAACGTTGATGAAAAACTGTTTTTT.

This clonotype was counted ten times or more. J is TRBJ2-7 and V is TRBV28; D ambiguous. Trimming took off 2 bases at V and 3 bases at J, with 5 bases between the two ends. Germline CDR1 is MDHEN and CDR2 is SYDVKM. CDR3 length: 12 amino acids. The chain's CDR3 is CASSLPVYEQYF. The DNA for the CDR3 is TGTGCCAGCAGTTTACCGGTCTACGAGCAGTACTTC.

J is TRBJ2-5 and V is TRBV5-5, with 8 bases lining up with TRBD2. Germline lookup yields CDR1 SGHKS and CDR2 YYEKEE (reference sequence). There are 17 residues in the CDR3. V lost 1 base and J lost 7; bases outside the gene matches: 15. DNA for the CDR3: TGTGCCAGCAGCTTGACCGTCGAGACTAGCGCCCTACGGACCCAGTACTTC. This codes for CASSLTVETSALRTQYF.

In this sample, this clonotype turned up many times. The chain employs TRBV12-3 or TRBV12-4 and TRBJ1-1, with 7 bases identical to TRBD1. The CDR3 sequence is 15 residues long. V trimming: 1 base; J trimming: 2 bases; junction bases outside the gene matches: 4. As DNA, the CDR3 is TGTGCCAGCAGTTTAGGGGGACAGAGAAACACTGAAGCTTTCTTT. Its translation: CASSLGGQRNTEAFF.

This clonotype was recorded at least ten times. This chain joins TRBV2 and TRBJ2-5; no reliable D call. The ends were cut back, 8 bases at V and 1 base at J, with 11 bases in the middle. Germline CDR1 SNHLY, CDR2 FYNNEI. CDR3 length: 13 residues. The CDR3, as DNA: TGTGCCAGCGGGCAGGCGATCCAAGAGACCCAGTACTTC. Encoded protein: CASGQAIQETQYF.

This clonotype has more than one count but fewer than ten. The chain has TRBV25-1 and TRBJ1-1, with D uncertain. V was shortened by 7 bases and J by 1 base, with 4 bases between the two germline ends. Germline V CDR1 and CDR2: MGHDK, SYGVNS. The CDR3 runs 11 residues. The CDR3 nucleotides read TGTGCCAGCATCTGGAACACTGAAGCTTTCTTT. Protein product: CASIWNTEAFF.

This clonotype appeared many times. V usage is TRBV20-1 and J usage is TRBJ1-4; tentatively, D is TRBD1 (5 bases). The CDR3 covers 14 residues. CDR1 is DFQATT and CDR2 is SNEGSKA in the germline V gene (reference sequence). V was trimmed by 0 bases and J by 4 bases, leaving 9 bases between them. The CDR3 sequence: CSARDAQGNEKLFF. CDR3 nucleotide sequence: TGCAGTGCTAGAGATGCGCAGGGTAATGAAAAACTGTTTTTT.

This clonotype has only a few counts. In nucleotides, the CDR3 is TGTGCCAGCAGCGCCCCTGCGGGACTAGCGGGAGCCGGGGAGCTGTTTTTT. Protein: CASSAPAGLAGAGELFF. The chain combines TRBV7-6 with TRBJ2-2; 14 positions match TRBD2. Germline values: CDR1 SGHVS, CDR2 FNYEAQ. Trimming cost V 5 bases and J 6 bases; bases outside gene matches: 8. CDR3 length equals 17 residues.

The chain carries TRBV10-3 and TRBJ2-7, with TRBD1 as a possible D gene (5 bases). CDR3 size: 12 residues. V lost 5 bases, J lost 6 bases, and 11 bases lay in between. CDR1 is ENHRY and CDR2 is SYGVKD in the germline V gene. The CDR3 sequence is CAISKDNCEQYF. CDR3 coding DNA: TGTGCCATCAGTAAGGACAACTGCGAGCAGTACTTC.

This clonotype was recorded a few times. V gene TRBV3-1 combines with J gene TRBJ2-1; TRBD2 matches 10 bases. This CDR3 has 15 residues. Looked up from germline, CDR1 is LGHDT and CDR2 is YNNKEL (reference sequence). With 4 bases clipped from V and 8 bases from J, the junction kept 8 bases outside the gene matches. CDR3 DNA: TGTGCCAGCAGCCCAACGGGACTAGCGTATCATGAGCAGTTCTTC. It yields the protein CASSPTGLAYHEQFF.